This entry features one T cell receptor (beta chain) sequence. V was shortened by 4 bases and J by 8 bases, with 17 bases between the two germline ends. Germline V gene lookup returns CDR1 LGHNA and CDR2 YSLEER. This CDR3 is 15 amino acids long. The record originates from a study of cytomegalovirus exposure and HLA in healthy donors. The primer mix had 60 Vbeta and 13 Jbeta primers. Method: immunoSEQ multiplex PCR; TCRdb's copy keeps in-frame clones and lacks some. The table shows roughly 180,000 clones, with 82% occurring only once. The sample taken for sequencing was PBMCs. The rearrangement uses TRBV4-3 and TRBJ1-4; D call uncertain. The sequence was obtained from a male donor in good health and CMV-seronegative. The CDR3 sequence is CASSRQGRVEEKLFF. CDR3 DNA: TGCGCCAGCAGCCGTCAAGGGAGGGTCGAAGAAAAACTGTTTTTT.